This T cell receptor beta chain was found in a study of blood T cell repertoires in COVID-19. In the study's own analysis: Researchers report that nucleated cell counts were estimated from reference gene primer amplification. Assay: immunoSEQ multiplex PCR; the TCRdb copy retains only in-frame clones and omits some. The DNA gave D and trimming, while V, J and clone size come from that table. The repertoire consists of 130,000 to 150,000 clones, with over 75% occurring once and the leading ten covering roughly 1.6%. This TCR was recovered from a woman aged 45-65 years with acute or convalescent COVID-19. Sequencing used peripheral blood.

The CDR3 here is CASSLGGPDTQYF. CDR3 DNA sequence: TGTGCCAGCAGCTTGGGAGGGCCGGATACGCAGTATTTT. The V and J genes are TRBV5-6 and TRBJ2-3; possibly TRBD2 for D (5 bases). This CDR3 is built from 13 residues. Between the trimmed V and J ends, which lost 0 bases and 6 bases, there was a span of 8 bases. Per the germline V gene, CDR1 is SGHDT and CDR2 is YYEEEE.